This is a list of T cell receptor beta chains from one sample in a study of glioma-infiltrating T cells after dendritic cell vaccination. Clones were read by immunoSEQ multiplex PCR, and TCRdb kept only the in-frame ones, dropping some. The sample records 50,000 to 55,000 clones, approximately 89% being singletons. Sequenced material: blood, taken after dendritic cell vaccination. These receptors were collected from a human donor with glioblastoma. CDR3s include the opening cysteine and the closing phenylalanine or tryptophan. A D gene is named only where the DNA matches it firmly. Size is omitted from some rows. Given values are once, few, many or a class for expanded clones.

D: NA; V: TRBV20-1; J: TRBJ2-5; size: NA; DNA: TGCAGCGCATTTCGGGAGACCCAGTACTTC; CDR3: CSAFRETQYF
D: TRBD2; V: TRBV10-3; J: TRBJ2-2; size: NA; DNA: TGTGCCATCAGTGCAGCTAGCGGGAGGGCCGCCCGAGCCGGGGAGCTGTTTTTT; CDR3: CAISAASGRAARAGELFF
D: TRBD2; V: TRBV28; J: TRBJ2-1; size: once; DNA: TGTGCCAGCGCCACCGGGGCGGGAGGAGTACCCAATGAGCAGTTCTTC; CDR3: CASATGAGGVPNEQFF
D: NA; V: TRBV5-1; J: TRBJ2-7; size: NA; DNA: TGCGCCAGCAGCCCGACAGGAGACTCCTACGAGCAGTACTTC; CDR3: CASSPTGDSYEQYF
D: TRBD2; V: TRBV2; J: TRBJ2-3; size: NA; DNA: TGTGCCAGCAGGCTAGCGGGAGGGCGGGATACGCAGTATTTT; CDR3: CASRLAGGRDTQYF
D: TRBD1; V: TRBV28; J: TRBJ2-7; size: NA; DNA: TGTGCCAGCAGAAATCCGGGACAGGGATCCTACGAGCAGTACTTC; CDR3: CASRNPGQGSYEQYF
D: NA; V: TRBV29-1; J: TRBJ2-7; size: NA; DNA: TGCAGCGTTGAGGGACTTCTAGGCTACGAGCAGTACTTC; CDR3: CSVEGLLGYEQYF
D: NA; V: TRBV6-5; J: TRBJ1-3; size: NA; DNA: TGTGCCAGCATCGGCAGACTCTCTGGAAACACCATATATTTT; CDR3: CASIGRLSGNTIYF
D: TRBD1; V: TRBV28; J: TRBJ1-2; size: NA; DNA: TGTGCCAGCAGTTTTGGTAGGGGGCGACGTTTTGCTAACTATGGCTACACCTTC; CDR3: CASSFGRGRRFANYGYTF
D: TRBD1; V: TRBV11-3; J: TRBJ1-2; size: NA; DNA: TGTGCCAGCACCACGGTGGGCAGGGGGCTATACTATGGCTACACCTTC; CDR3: CASTTVGRGLYYGYTF
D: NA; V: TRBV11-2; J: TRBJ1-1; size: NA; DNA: TGTGCCAGCAGCTGGACAGTACCTTATGAAGCTTTCTTT; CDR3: CASSWTVPYEAFF
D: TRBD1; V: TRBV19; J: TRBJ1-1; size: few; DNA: TGTGCCAGTAGTTTCACAGGGGGATACACTGAAGCTTTCTTT; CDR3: CASSFTGGYTEAFF
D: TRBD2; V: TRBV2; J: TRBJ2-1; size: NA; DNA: TGTGCCAGCAGTGTTGAGCGGGAGGGAGTGGGGAATGAGCAGTTCTTC; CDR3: CASSVEREGVGNEQFF
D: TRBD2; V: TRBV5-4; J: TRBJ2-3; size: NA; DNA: TGTGCCAGCAGCTCGACTAGCGGGAAGACAGATACGCAGTATTTT; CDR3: CASSSTSGKTDTQYF
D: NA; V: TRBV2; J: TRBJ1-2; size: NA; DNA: TGTGCCAGCATTTTCAGGGGTTCGGTATGGGGCTACACCTTC; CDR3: CASIFRGSVWGYTF
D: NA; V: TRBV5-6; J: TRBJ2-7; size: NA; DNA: TGTGCCAGCAGCTTTGTATTAGTCTCCGAGCAGTACTTC; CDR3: CASSFVLVSEQYF
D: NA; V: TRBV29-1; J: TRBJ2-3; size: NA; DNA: TGCAGCGCGACTAGTCTCGCAGATACGCAGTATTTT; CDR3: CSATSLADTQYF
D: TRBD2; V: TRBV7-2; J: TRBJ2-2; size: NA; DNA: TGTGCCAGCAGCTCTAGCGGGGTAAACACCGGGGAGCTATTTTTT; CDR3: CASSSSGVNTGELFF
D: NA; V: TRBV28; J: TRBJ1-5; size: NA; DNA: TGTGCCAGCAGTTTCTCTATTCGGCCCCAGCATTTT; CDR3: CASSFSIRPQHF
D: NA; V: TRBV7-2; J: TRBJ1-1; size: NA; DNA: TGTGCCAGCAGCTTAGACCCCCCAGGGGAACGTGAAGCTTTCTTT; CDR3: CASSLDPPGEREAFF
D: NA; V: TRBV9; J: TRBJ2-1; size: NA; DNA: TGTGCCAGCAGCGCGGGGATTGGAGGCGTCAATGAGCAGTTCTTC; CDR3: CASSAGIGGVNEQFF
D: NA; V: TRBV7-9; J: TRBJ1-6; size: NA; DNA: TGTGCCAGCAGCATGACAGTCTATAATTCACCCCTCCACTTT; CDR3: CASSMTVYNSPLHF
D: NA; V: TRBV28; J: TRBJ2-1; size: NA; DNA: TGTGCCAGCAAGGGTGGGCGCACCACAGGGCAGTTCTTC; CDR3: CASKGGRTTGQFF
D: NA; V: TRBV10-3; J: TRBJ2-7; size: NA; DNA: TGTGCCACCTCCGTCTCCCGCTACGAGCAGTACTTC; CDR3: CATSVSRYEQYF
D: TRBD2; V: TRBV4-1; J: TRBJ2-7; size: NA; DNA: TGCGCCAGCAGCCAAGTTCTAGCGGGAGATGGCGAGCAGTACTTC; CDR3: CASSQVLAGDGEQYF
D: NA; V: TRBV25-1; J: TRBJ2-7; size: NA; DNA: TGTGCCAGCAGTGACTCAGTATACGAGCAGTACTTC; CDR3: CASSDSVYEQYF
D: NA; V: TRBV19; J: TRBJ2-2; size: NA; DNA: TGTGCCAGTAGTATAGACGGGGCCGGGGAGCTGTTTTTT; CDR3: CASSIDGAGELFF
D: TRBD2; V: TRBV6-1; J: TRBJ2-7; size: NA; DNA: TGTGCCAGCAGTAGTAGCGGGTTTTACGAGCAGTACTTC; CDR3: CASSSSGFYEQYF
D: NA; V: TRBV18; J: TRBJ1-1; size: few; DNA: TGTGCCAGCTCCCGGTTAGCGGCAGTTGAAGCTTTCTTT; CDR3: CASSRLAAVEAFF
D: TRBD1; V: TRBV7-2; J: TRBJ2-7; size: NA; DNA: TGTGCCAGCAGCTTACCCCGGACAGGGGGAGACGTACCCTACGAGCAGTACTTC; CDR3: CASSLPRTGGDVPYEQYF
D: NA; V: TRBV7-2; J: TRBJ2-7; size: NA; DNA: TGTGCCAGCAGCCTTATCCCTTCTCACGAGCAGTACTTC; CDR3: CASSLIPSHEQYF
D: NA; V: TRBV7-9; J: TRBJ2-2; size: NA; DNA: TGTGCCAGTCAGACAGTCACCGGGGAGCTGTTTTTT; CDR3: CASQTVTGELFF
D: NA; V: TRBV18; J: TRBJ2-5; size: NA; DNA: TGTGCCAGCTCACCCCTCTCCGGGGTAATAGAGACCCAGTACTTC; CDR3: CASSPLSGVIETQYF
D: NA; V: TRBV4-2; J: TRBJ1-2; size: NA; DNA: TGTGCCAGCAGCCAAGATAGGCAGGGCTACTATGGCTACACCTTC; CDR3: CASSQDRQGYYGYTF
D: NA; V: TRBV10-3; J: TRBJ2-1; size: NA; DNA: TGTGCCATCAGTACGGTTGGCAATGAGCAGTTCTTC; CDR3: CAISTVGNEQFF
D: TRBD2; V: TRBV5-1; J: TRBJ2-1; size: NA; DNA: TGCGCCAGCAGCTTGGCTTTGGCTGGGACTAGCGGGAGAGGCGGTGAGCAGTTCTTC; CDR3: CASSLALAGTSGRGGEQFF
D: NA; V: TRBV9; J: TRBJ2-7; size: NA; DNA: TGTGCCAGCAGCGTAACAACAGGGTCCGAGCAGTACTTC; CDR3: CASSVTTGSEQYF
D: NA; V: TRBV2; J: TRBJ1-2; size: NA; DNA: TGTGCCAGCACCCCCCTAGCCCCCCAAACCGGCTACACCTTC; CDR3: CASTPLAPQTGYTF
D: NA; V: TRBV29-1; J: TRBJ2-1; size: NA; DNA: TGCAGCGCCGAACCAGGGGCTTGGAATGAGCAGTTCTTC; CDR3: CSAEPGAWNEQFF
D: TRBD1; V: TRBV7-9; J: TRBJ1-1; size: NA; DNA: TGTGCCAGCAGCCTCTCCGGGACAGGGAACACTGAAGCTTTCTTT; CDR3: CASSLSGTGNTEAFF
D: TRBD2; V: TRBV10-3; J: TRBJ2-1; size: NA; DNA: TGTGCCATCAAAGGCGGGAGCCGCGACAATGAGCAGTTCTTC; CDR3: CAIKGGSRDNEQFF
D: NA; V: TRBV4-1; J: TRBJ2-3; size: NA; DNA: TGCGCCAGCAGCCTCGGACAAGAAGTATCGGATACGCAGTATTTT; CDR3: CASSLGQEVSDTQYF
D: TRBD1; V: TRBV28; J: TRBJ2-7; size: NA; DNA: TGTGCCAGCAGTTTGGGGGGGCGGGACAGGGGGTACGAGCAGTACTTC; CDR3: CASSLGGRDRGYEQYF
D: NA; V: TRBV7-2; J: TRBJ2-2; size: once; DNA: TGTGCCAGCAGCTTAGTTTCGGGATCCGCCGGGGAGCTGTTTTTT; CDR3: CASSLVSGSAGELFF
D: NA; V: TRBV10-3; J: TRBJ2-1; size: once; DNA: TGTGCCATCAGTGGAGGAAGCTCCTACAATGAGCAGTTCTTC; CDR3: CAISGGSSYNEQFF
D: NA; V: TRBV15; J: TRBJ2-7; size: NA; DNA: TGTGCCACCAGCAGAGACGGACAGATCTACGAGCAGTACTTC; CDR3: CATSRDGQIYEQYF
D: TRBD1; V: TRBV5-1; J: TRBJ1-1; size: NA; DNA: TGCGCCAGCAGCTTGGCCGGGACAGGGGGCCTCGGCACTGAAGCTTTCTTT; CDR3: CASSLAGTGGLGTEAFF
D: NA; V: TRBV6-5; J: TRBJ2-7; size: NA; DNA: TGTGCCAGCAGTTACTCGTACGGGATTCCTCCCTACGAGCAGTACTTC; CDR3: CASSYSYGIPPYEQYF
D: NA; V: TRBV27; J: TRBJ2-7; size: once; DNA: TGTGCCACCAAAAGGACAGATCCTTCCTACGAGCAGTACTTC; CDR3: CATKRTDPSYEQYF
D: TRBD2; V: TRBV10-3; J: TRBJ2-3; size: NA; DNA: TGTGCCATCAGCCCTCGACTAGCCGAAGATACGCAGTATTTT; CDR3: CAISPRLAEDTQYF
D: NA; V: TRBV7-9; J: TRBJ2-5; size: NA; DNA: TGTGCCAGCAGCTTAGCGGGGCCGAGGGAGACCCAGTACTTC; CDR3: CASSLAGPRETQYF
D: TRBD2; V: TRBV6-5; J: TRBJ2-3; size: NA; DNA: TGTGCCAGCAGGCTGGGAGGGAGCACAGATACGCAGTATTTT; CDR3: CASRLGGSTDTQYF
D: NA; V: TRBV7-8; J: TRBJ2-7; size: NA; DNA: TGTGCCAGCAGCAACGCCGGGAGAGGGTACGAGCAGTACTTC; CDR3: CASSNAGRGYEQYF
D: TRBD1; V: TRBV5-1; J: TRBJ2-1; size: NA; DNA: TGCGCCAGCAGCTTGGCCCGGACAGGGGTTGATGAGCAGTTCTTC; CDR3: CASSLARTGVDEQFF
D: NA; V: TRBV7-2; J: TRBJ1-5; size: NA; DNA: TGTGCCAGCAGCTTAGTCTACGGGAACAGGGACGTGGGCAATCAGCCCCAGCATTTT; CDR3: CASSLVYGNRDVGNQPQHF
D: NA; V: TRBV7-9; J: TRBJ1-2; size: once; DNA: TGTGCCAGCAGCTTTAACAGGTCTCTGTTATGGTACACCTTC; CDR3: CASSFNRSLLWYTF
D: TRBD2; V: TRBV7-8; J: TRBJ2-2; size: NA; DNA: TGTGCCAGCAGCTTAGCTAGCGGGATTTCCGGGGAGCTGTTTTTT; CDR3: CASSLASGISGELFF
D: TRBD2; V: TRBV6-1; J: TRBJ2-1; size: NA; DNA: TGTGCCAGCAGTGAATTGCCAGCGGGGGCTAATGAGCAGTTCTTC; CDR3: CASSELPAGANEQFF
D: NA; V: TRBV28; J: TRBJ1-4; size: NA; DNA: TGTGCCAGCAGTTTCATGAGTGAAAAACTGTTTTTT; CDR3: CASSFMSEKLFF
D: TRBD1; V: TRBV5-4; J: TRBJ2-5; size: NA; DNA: TGTGCCAGCAGCACCCGTGACAGGGTAGGAGAGACCCAGTACTTC; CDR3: CASSTRDRVGETQYF